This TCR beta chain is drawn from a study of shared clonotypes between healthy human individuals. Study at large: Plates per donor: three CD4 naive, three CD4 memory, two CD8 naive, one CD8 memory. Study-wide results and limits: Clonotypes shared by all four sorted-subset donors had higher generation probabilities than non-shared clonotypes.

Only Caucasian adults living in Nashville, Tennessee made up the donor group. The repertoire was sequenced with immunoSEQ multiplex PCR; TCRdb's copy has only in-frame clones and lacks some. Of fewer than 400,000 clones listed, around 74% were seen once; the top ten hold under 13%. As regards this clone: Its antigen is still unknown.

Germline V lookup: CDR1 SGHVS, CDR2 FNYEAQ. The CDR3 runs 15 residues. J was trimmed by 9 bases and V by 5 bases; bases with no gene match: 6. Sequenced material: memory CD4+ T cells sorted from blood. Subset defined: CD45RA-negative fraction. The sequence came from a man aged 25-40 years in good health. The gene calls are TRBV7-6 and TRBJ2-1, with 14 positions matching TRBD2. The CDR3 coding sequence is TGTGCCAGCAGCATCGGGACTAGCGGGAGTAGTGAGCAGTTCTTC. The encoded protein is CASSIGTSGSSEQFF.